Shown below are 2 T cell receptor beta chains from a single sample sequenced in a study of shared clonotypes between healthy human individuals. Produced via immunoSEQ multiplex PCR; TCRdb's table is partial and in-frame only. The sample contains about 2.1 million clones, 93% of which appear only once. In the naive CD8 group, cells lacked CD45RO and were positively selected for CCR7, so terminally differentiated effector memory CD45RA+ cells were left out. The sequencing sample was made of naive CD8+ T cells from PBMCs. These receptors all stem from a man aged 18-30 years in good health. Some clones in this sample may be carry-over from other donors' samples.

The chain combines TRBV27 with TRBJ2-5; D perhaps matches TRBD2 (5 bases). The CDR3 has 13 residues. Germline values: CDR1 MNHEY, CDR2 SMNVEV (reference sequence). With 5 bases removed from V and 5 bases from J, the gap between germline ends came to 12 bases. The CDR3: CASSPGVEETQYF. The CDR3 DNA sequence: TGTGCCAGCAGTCCCGGGGTAGAGGAGACCCAGTACTTC.

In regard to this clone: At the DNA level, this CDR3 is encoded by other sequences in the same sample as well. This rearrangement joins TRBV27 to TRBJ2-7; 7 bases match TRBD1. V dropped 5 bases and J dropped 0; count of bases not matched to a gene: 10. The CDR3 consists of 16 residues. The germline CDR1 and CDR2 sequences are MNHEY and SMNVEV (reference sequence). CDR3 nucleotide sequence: TGTGCCAGCAGTCCATCCACAGGGGAAAGCTCCTACGAGCAGTACTTC. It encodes CASSPSTGESSYEQYF.